This T cell receptor (beta chain) was recovered during a study of metastatic and nonmetastatic thyroid tumors (dated by TCRdb to the early 2020s). Background for the entire study: Repertoires were compared across peripheral blood and tumor or nodule tissue samples from malignant and benign thyroid patients.

Points the paper makes about the study in general: TCR beta diversity was reported as significantly higher in malignant tumors than in benign nodules, in both blood and tumor samples.

No patient had received any treatment before thyroid surgery. Using T-cell receptor beta sequencing, the study looked back at clinical samples from patients collected from the early 2010s to the late 2010s. By sample share, this clone is medium-sized (0.01 to 0.1%). The clone's antigen remains unknown. No much larger clone is present one base from it, and per-base qualities are unavailable. CDR1 and CDR2 were assigned from the germline V gene (reference sequence) as LNHDA and SQIVND. The CDR3, cysteine through phenylalanine, is 14 amino acids long. Solely the CDR3 DNA is kept, with 42 bases framed from the first base. The germline V end is reduced by 3 bases and the J end by 2 bases; junction bases left unmatched: 4. Preparation of the library involved PCR. The sequencing machine was an Illumina HiSeq 4000. High-throughput sequencing was used to profile the TCR beta-chain CDR3 region of each patient. The study's own analysis went as follows. CDR3 differences across clinicopathological groups were used to build a classifier for discriminating distant-metastatic papillary thyroid cancer patients. The Shannon index was used to measure repertoire diversity, and the Morisita-Horn index was used to measure how similar tumor and blood repertoires were. TCRdb took the public reads, trimmed them with fastp at Q25, ran MiXCR for clone calling and kept in-frame beta chains. The V and J calls were not made by the authors but by TCRdb's processing. This sample holds 20,000 or so clones; roughly 29% were observed only once. The ten largest clones add up to around 5.6% of the sample.

Sequencing input: blood. Recombination linked TRBV19 to TRBJ2-7; a stretch of 7 junction bases matches TRBD2. This sequence was found in a female donor with papillary thyroid cancer or a benign thyroid nodule (not recorded which). Some clones in this sample may be carry-over from other donors' samples. For the CDR3, the sequence is CASSMGREPYEQYF. DNA sequence: TGTGCCAGTAGTATGGGGCGGGAGCCCTACGAGCAGTACTTC.